These T cell receptor beta chains were read from a single sample in a study of response to subunit inactivated influenza vaccine. TCRdb analysed the RT-PCR reads with MiXCR anew, one entry per CDR3 protein. The sample contains hundreds of thousands of distinct CDR3 sequences, around 14% of which appear only once. The sample in question was PBMCs from blood, obtained roughly 12 days after vaccination. The receptor source for this set is a man in his forties or fifties who received an inactivated influenza vaccine. CDR3s include the opening cysteine and the closing phenylalanine or tryptophan. Each record gives: J gene, D gene, clone size, V gene, CDR3 DNA, CDR3 protein. A D gene is named only where the DNA matches it firmly. Clone sizes are given selectively: once, few, many, or a class where the clone is expanded.

J gene: TRBJ2-3
D gene: -
clone size: few
V gene: TRBV29-1
CDR3 DNA: TGCAGCGTTTCGGATCCCCAGCGGAGAAGGTTAACAGATACGCAGTATTTT
CDR3 protein: CSVSDPQRRRLTDTQYF

J gene: TRBJ2-1
D gene: -
clone size: -
V gene: TRBV5-1
CDR3 DNA: TGCGCCAGCACCTTCGGTACGACGGGGGTCAATGAGCAGTTCTTC
CDR3 protein: CASTFGTTGVNEQFF

J gene: TRBJ2-5
D gene: TRBD2
clone size: few
V gene: TRBV11-2
CDR3 DNA: TGTGCCAGCAGCTTAAGCCTGGGACTAGCGGGGGGCCGCCAAGGGACCCAGTACTTC
CDR3 protein: CASSLSLGLAGGRQGTQYF

J gene: TRBJ2-5
D gene: -
clone size: few
V gene: TRBV20-1
CDR3 DNA: TGCAGTGCTAGGCCTTCAGGGGGGATCCGAGAGACCCAGTACTTC
CDR3 protein: CSARPSGGIRETQYF

J gene: TRBJ2-2
D gene: TRBD1
clone size: -
V gene: TRBV5-1
CDR3 DNA: TGCGCCAGCAGCTTGCCTGGGACAGGCCCCGGGGAGCTGTTTTTT
CDR3 protein: CASSLPGTGPGELFF

J gene: TRBJ2-3
D gene: TRBD1
clone size: -
V gene: TRBV7-2
CDR3 DNA: TGTGCCAGCAGCCGCGGGACAGGGTCATATACGCAGTATTTT
CDR3 protein: CASSRGTGSYTQYF

J gene: TRBJ2-7
D gene: TRBD1
clone size: -
V gene: TRBV4-2
CDR3 DNA: TGTGCCAGCAGCCAACAACCGGGACAGGGTTACGAGCAGTACTTC
CDR3 protein: CASSQQPGQGYEQYF

J gene: TRBJ2-6
D gene: -
clone size: -
V gene: TRBV18
CDR3 DNA: TGTGCCAGCTCACCGGTCCGTATCTCTGGGGCCAACGTCCTGACTTTC
CDR3 protein: CASSPVRISGANVLTF

J gene: TRBJ2-1
D gene: TRBD1
clone size: few
V gene: TRBV7-2
CDR3 DNA: TGTGCCAGCAGCTTACGTGACAGGGTGAACAATGAGCAGTTCTTC
CDR3 protein: CASSLRDRVNNEQFF

J gene: TRBJ2-2
D gene: -
clone size: -
V gene: TRBV5-5
CDR3 DNA: TGTGCCAGCAGCTTGGGACTGGTCGGGGAGCTGTTTTTT
CDR3 protein: CASSLGLVGELFF

J gene: TRBJ1-6
D gene: TRBD1
clone size: -
V gene: TRBV18
CDR3 DNA: TGTGCCAGCTCACCGCAACAGGGGGTAAATTCACCCCTCCACTTT
CDR3 protein: CASSPQQGVNSPLHF

J gene: TRBJ2-2
D gene: -
clone size: -
V gene: TRBV10-3
CDR3 DNA: TGTGCCATCAGCCCCGGGCCGGGCGGTGACACCGGGGAGCTGTTTTTT
CDR3 protein: CAISPGPGGDTGELFF

J gene: TRBJ2-7
D gene: -
clone size: -
V gene: TRBV12-3/TRBV12-4
CDR3 DNA: TGTGCCAGCACCGCAGGCGGGGGCAGGGAGACCTACGAGCAGTACTTC
CDR3 protein: CASTAGGGRETYEQYF

J gene: TRBJ2-3
D gene: TRBD2
clone size: few
V gene: TRBV20-1
CDR3 DNA: TGCAGTGCTGCCCCGCCTAGCGGAGCAGATACGCAGTATTTT
CDR3 protein: CSAAPPSGADTQYF

J gene: TRBJ2-1
D gene: -
clone size: -
V gene: TRBV10-2
CDR3 DNA: TGCGCCAGCAGTGAGTCGAGAGGGCCCTCCTACAATGAGCAGTTCTTC
CDR3 protein: CASSESRGPSYNEQFF

J gene: TRBJ2-1
D gene: -
clone size: many
V gene: TRBV20-1
CDR3 DNA: TGCAGTCTCTCGGGACTCCTTTCACCAATTACCAATGAGCAGTTCTTC
CDR3 protein: CSLSGLLSPITNEQFF

J gene: TRBJ2-3
D gene: TRBD2
clone size: few
V gene: TRBV15
CDR3 DNA: TGTGCCACCAGCACCCGTAGTGGGGCTAGCGGGGGGCACACAGATACGCAGTATTTT
CDR3 protein: CATSTRSGASGGHTDTQYF

J gene: TRBJ1-3
D gene: TRBD1
clone size: few
V gene: TRBV28
CDR3 DNA: TGTGCCAGCAGTTTATGGGGACAGACTCCCTCTGGAAACACCATATATTTT
CDR3 protein: CASSLWGQTPSGNTIYF

J gene: TRBJ2-3
D gene: -
clone size: -
V gene: TRBV13
CDR3 DNA: TGTGCCAGCAGCTTAGCCGAAGGTGGGAGAGGAGATACGCAGTATTTT
CDR3 protein: CASSLAEGGRGDTQYF

J gene: TRBJ1-1
D gene: TRBD1
clone size: -
V gene: TRBV12-5
CDR3 DNA: TGTGCTAGTTGTCTCCTCAGGGGGCTGGGAACTGAAGCTTTCTTT
CDR3 protein: CASCLLRGLGTEAFF

J gene: TRBJ2-1
D gene: -
clone size: -
V gene: TRBV7-2
CDR3 DNA: TGTGCCAGCAGCCCCAGATCCCACAATGAGCAGTTCTTC
CDR3 protein: CASSPRSHNEQFF

J gene: TRBJ2-1
D gene: -
clone size: few
V gene: TRBV6-5
CDR3 DNA: TGTGCCAGCAGTTACTCTACAGGGTACAATGAGCAGTTCTTC
CDR3 protein: CASSYSTGYNEQFF

J gene: TRBJ2-5
D gene: -
clone size: -
V gene: TRBV29-1
CDR3 DNA: TGCAGCGTTGAAATTCCCTCTGAGACCCAGTACTTC
CDR3 protein: CSVEIPSETQYF

J gene: TRBJ2-5
D gene: -
clone size: few
V gene: TRBV5-1
CDR3 DNA: TGCGCCAGCAGCTCCCTCGCGGCTAGCTTGGAGACCCAGTACTTC
CDR3 protein: CASSSLAASLETQYF

J gene: TRBJ2-7
D gene: -
clone size: -
V gene: TRBV10-3
CDR3 DNA: TGTGCCATCAGTAACCGACAGGACGTTCACGAGCAGTACTTC
CDR3 protein: CAISNRQDVHEQYF

J gene: TRBJ2-7
D gene: -
clone size: many
V gene: TRBV28
CDR3 DNA: TGTGCCAGCAGGCATGGGACGGTCTCCTACGAGCAGTACTTC
CDR3 protein: CASRHGTVSYEQYF

J gene: TRBJ2-2
D gene: -
clone size: many
V gene: TRBV29-1
CDR3 DNA: TGCAGCGTTGAACGGGACTCAACCGGGGAGCTGTTTTTT
CDR3 protein: CSVERDSTGELFF

J gene: TRBJ2-1
D gene: -
clone size: few
V gene: TRBV6-4
CDR3 DNA: TGTGCCAGCAGTGTAGACAGCCGATACAATGAGCAGTTCTTC
CDR3 protein: CASSVDSRYNEQFF

J gene: TRBJ2-1
D gene: TRBD2
clone size: few
V gene: TRBV4-1
CDR3 DNA: TGCGCCAGCAGCCAAGATCGGACTAGCGGGAGCTCCTACAATGAGCAGTTCTTC
CDR3 protein: CASSQDRTSGSSYNEQFF

J gene: TRBJ2-1
D gene: TRBD2
clone size: few
V gene: TRBV18
CDR3 DNA: TGTGCCAGCTCACCAAAAGCGGGAGGAAGTAGCGATGAGCAGTTCTTC
CDR3 protein: CASSPKAGGSSDEQFF

J gene: TRBJ2-3
D gene: TRBD2
clone size: -
V gene: TRBV14
CDR3 DNA: TGTGCCAGCAGCCTCTCGGGGGGGAGGCTGGATACGCAGTATTTT
CDR3 protein: CASSLSGGRLDTQYF